This T cell receptor (beta chain) was captured by sequencing in a study of T cell changes during pregnancy in multiple sclerosis. The assay was immunoSEQ multiplex PCR, and TCRdb's table has in-frame clones only and misses some. Of approximately 30,000 clones in the sample, roughly 89% were seen once. Germline V CDR1 and CDR2: SQVTM, ANQGSEA. The V segment lost 7 bases and the J segment 4 bases; nucleotides outside the gene matches: 8. CDR3 size: 13 residues. The rearrangement joins TRBV29-1 to TRBJ2-3; 7 nucleotides align to TRBD1. Sequences were derived from CD4+ T cells from peripheral blood mononuclear cells, sampled in the first trimester of pregnancy. This receptor was obtained from a female donor in good health, enrolled as a control in a pregnancy study. The CDR3 reads CSAVKGASDTQYF. As DNA, the CDR3 is TGCAGCGCCGTGAAGGGGGCCTCAGATACGCAGTATTTT.